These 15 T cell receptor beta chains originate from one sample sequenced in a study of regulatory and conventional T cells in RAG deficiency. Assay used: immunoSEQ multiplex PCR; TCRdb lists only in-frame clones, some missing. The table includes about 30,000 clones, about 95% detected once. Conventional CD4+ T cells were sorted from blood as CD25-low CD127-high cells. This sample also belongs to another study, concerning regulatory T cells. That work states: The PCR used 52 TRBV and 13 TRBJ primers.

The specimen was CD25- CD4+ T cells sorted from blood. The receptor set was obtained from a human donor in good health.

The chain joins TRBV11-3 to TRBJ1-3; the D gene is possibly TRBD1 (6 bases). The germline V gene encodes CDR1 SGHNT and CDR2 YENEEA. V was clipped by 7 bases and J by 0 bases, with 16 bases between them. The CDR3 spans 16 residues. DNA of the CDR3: TGTGCCAGCACCCTCCCTCGGGACACCTCTGGAAACACCATATATTTT. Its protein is CASTLPRDTSGNTIYF.

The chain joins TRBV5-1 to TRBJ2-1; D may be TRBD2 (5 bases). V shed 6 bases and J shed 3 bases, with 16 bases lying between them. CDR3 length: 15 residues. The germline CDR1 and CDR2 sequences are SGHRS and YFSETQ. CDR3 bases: TGCGCCAGCACAGGTAGCGCGGTAAACTACAATGAGCAGTTCTTC. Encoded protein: CASTGSAVNYNEQFF.

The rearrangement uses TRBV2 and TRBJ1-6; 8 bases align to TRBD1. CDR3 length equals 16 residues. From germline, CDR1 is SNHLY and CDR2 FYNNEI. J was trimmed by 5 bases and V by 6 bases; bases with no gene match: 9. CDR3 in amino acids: CASRDRQGADNSPLHF. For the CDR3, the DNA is TGTGCCAGCAGAGATCGGCAGGGGGCCGATAATTCACCCCTCCACTTT.

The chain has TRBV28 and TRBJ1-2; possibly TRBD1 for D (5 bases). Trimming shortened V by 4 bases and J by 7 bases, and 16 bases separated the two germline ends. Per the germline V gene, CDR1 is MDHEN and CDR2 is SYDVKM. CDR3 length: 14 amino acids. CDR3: CASSSSPGNAGYTF. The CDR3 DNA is TGTGCCAGCAGTTCCTCCCCAGGGAACGCTGGCTACACCTTC.

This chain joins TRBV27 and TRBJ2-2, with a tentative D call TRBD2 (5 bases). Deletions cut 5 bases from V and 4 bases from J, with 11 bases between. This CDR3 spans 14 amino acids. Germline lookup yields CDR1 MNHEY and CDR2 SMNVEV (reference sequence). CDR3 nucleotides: TGTGCCAGCAGTAGGACTCCACTCACCGGGGAGCTGTTTTTT. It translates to CASSRTPLTGELFF.

The CDR3 spells CSVGSGTGNGYTF. CDR3 DNA sequence: TGCAGCGTCGGCTCCGGGACAGGGAATGGCTACACCTTC. This rearrangement joins TRBV29-1 to TRBJ1-2, with 9 positions matching TRBD1. Trimming removed 6 bases from V and 6 bases from J; junction bases left unmatched: 8. Germline CDR1 is SQVTM and CDR2 is ANQGSEA. The CDR3 totals 13 residues. Looking up the rest from reference TRBV29-1 and TRBJ1-2 gives the full variable domain: SAVISQKPSRDICQRGTSLTIQCQVDSQVTMMFWYRQQPGQSLTLIATANQGSEATYESGFVIDKFPISRPNLTFSTLTVSNMSPEDSSIYLCSVGSGTGNGYTFGSGTRLTVV.

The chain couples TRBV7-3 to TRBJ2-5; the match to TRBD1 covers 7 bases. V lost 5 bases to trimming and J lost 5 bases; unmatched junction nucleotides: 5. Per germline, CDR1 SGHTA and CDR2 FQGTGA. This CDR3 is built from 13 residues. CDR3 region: CASSVDRDETQYF. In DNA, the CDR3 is TGTGCCAGCAGCGTTGACAGGGACGAGACCCAGTACTTC.

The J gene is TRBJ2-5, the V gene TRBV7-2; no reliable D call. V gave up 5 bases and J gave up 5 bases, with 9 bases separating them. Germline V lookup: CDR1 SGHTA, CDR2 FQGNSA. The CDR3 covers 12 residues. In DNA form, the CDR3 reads TGTGCCAGCAGCACGGTGGTGGAGACCCAGTACTTC. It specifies CASSTVVETQYF.

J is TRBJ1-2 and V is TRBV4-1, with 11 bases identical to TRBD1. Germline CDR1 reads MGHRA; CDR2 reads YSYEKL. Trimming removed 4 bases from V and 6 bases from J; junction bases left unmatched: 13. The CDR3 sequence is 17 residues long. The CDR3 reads CASSRPFGQGAKDGYTF. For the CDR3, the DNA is TGCGCCAGCAGCCGACCCTTTGGACAGGGGGCAAAAGATGGCTACACCTTC.

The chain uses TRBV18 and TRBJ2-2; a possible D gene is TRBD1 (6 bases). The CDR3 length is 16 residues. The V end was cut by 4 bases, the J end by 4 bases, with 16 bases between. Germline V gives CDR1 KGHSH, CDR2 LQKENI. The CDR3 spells CASSLMTGRVTGELFF. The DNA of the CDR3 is TGTGCCAGCTCACTTATGACAGGTCGCGTCACCGGGGAGCTGTTTTTT. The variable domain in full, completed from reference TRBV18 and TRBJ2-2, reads NAGVMQNPRHLVRRRGQEARLRCSPMKGHSHVYWYRQLPEEGLKFMVYLQKENIIDESGMPKERFSAEFPKEGPSILRIQQVVRGDSAAYFCASSLMTGRVTGELFFGEGSRLTVL.

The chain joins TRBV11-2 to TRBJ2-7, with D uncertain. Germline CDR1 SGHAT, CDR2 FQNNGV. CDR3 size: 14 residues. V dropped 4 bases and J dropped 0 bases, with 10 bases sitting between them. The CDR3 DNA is TGTGCCAGCAGCTCCCTCCCCAGCTCCTACGAGCAGTACTTC. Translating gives CASSSLPSSYEQYF.

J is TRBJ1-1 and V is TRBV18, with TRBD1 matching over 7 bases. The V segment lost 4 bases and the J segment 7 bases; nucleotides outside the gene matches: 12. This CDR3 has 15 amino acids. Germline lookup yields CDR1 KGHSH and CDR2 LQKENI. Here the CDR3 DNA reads TGTGCCAGCTCACGCCTACAGGGGCCCCTCGGTGAAGCTTTCTTT. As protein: CASSRLQGPLGEAFF.

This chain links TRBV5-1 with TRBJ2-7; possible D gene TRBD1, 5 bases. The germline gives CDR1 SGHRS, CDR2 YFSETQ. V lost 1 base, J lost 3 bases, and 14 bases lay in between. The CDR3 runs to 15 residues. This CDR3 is CASSLIGQGNYEQYF. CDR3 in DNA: TGCGCCAGCAGCTTGATCGGCCAGGGAAACTACGAGCAGTACTTC.

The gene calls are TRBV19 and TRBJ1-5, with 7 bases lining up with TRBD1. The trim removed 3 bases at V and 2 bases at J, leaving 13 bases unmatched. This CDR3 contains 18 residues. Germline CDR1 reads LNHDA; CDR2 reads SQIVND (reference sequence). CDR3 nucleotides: TGTGCCAGTAGTATCTCGCCCCCCGACAGGGCCCGCAATCAGCCCCAGCATTTT. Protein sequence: CASSISPPDRARNQPQHF. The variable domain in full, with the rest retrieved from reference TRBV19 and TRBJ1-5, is DGGITQSPKYLFRKEGQNVTLSCEQNLNHDAMYWYRQDPGQGLRLIYYSQIVNDFQKGDIAEGYSVSREKKESFPLTVTSAQKNPTAFYLCASSISPPDRARNQPQHFGDGTRLSIL.

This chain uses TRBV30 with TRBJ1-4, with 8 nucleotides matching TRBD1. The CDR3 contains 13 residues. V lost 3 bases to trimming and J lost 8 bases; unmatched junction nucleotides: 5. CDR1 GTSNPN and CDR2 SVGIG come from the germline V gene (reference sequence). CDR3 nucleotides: TGTGCCTGGAGGGGACAGGAAGGAGAAAAACTGTTTTTT. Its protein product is CAWRGQEGEKLFF.